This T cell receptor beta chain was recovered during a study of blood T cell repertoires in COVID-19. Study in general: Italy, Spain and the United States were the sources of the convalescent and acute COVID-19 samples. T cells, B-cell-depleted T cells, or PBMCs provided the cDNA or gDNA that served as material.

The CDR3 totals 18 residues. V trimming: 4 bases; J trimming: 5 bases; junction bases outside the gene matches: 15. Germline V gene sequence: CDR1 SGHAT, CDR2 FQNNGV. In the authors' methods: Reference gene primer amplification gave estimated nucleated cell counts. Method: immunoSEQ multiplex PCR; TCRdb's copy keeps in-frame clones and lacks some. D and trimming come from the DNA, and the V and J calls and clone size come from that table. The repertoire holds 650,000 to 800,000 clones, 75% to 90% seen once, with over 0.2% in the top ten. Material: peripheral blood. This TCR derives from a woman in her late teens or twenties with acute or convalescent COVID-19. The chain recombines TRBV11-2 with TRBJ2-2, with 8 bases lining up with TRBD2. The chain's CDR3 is CASSSREGGPLKTGELFF. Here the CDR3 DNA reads TGTGCCAGCAGCTCCCGGGAGGGGGGGCCATTGAAAACCGGGGAGCTGTTTTTT.